This TCR beta chain was profiled in a study of post-analysis software for immune sequencing data. Study conclusions and caveats: F measure grouped same-batch samples tightly together. Those with multiple sclerosis, the patient group, showed significantly lower normalized Chao1 diversity than controls. With TRBV5-6, TRBV5-1 and TRBV20-1 included, a handful of TRBV segments were more frequent in patients than in controls.

CDR1 is DFQATT, CDR2 SNEGSKA, per germline (reference sequence). The CDR3 has 15 residues. V shed 1 base, J shed 4 bases, and the junction held 7 bases outside the gene matches. Tagging with unique molecular identifiers was a feature of the TCR beta cDNA libraries. With roughly 1 to 10 million T cells as the source, hundreds of thousands of cDNA molecules resulted. MiXCR, run by TCRdb on the PCR reads, gives a single entry per CDR3 protein. This table holds about 770,000 distinct CDR3 sequences, around 46% found once. With regard to this clonotype: The antigen is unknown.

The chain uses TRBV20-1 and TRBJ2-1, with TRBD1 matching over 7 bases. The TCR originated in a girl between 10 and 17 years old with multiple sclerosis. The sequenced sample was blood. The CDR3 DNA sequence: TGCAGTGCTAGAGGACAGGGTACGGGATACAATGAGCAGTTCTTC. Its translation is CSARGQGTGYNEQFF.